This entry features one T cell receptor beta chain sequence. The data belong to a study of blood T cell repertoires in COVID-19. Sequencing was performed with immunoSEQ multiplex PCR; in TCRdb, only in-frame clones are kept and a portion is missing. The repertoire holds roughly 30,000 clones, with roughly nine tenths as singletons. The CDR3 extends over 14 amino acids. The V end lost 6 bases, the J end lost 1 base, and 9 bases lay between the germline ends. Germline CDR1 and CDR2: MRHNA and SNTAGT. The sequenced material came from peripheral blood. This clonotype was obtained from a man aged 80 or over with acute or convalescent COVID-19. The rearrangement links TRBV6-4 to TRBJ2-2, with a tentative D call TRBD2 (6 bases). The CDR3 nucleotides read TGTGCCAGCAGAGATAGCGGGAACACCGGGGAGCTGTTTTTT. Amino acids: CASRDSGNTGELFF.